This entry is about one TCR beta chain. Antigen unknown. The sample is drawn from a study of CD8 T cells in Susac syndrome. RNA in amounts of about 0.5 to 1 ug was reverse transcribed with random hexamers. TCR beta CDR3 was amplified by immunoSEQ multiplex PCR. This amplification extended across 54 Vbeta and 13 Jbeta segments. MiXCR was run by TCRdb on the immunoSEQ multiplex PCR reads, yielding one entry per CDR3 protein. The sample contains about 170,000 distinct CDR3 sequences, about 96% of which appear only once. Whole-study results and caveats: No clonal expansion appeared among CD4+ T cells in Susac patients.

CD8+ and CD4+ blood T cells underwent TCR beta sequencing. The V gene end was trimmed by 0 bases and the J gene end by 4 bases; junction bases not matched to a gene: 7. This CDR3 has 17 residues. CDR1 ENHRY and CDR2 SYGVKD come from the germline V gene. Sequencing was performed on CD4+ T cells from PBMCs. V gene TRBV10-3 combines with J gene TRBJ2-3; 10 nucleotides agree with TRBD1. The TCR originated in a human donor with Susac syndrome. The DNA of the CDR3 is TGTGCCATCAGTGAGTCGAAGGGGACAGGGGATCCAGATACGCAGTATTTT. Translation: CAISESKGTGDPDTQYF.